The count of the clone carrying this TCR beta chain is one. V was clipped by 5 bases and J by 0 bases, with 5 bases between them. The germline CDR1 and CDR2 sequences are MNHEY and SMNVEV (reference sequence). This CDR3 comprises 12 residues. TCR beta chains were sequenced at survey level with immunoSEQ. Libraries were prepared by immunoSEQ multiplex PCR; TCRdb keeps only in-frame clonotypes and omits some of them. The sample holds nearly 70,000 clones; 80% to 95% are singletons and the top ten take roughly 4.6%. This chain joins TRBV27 and TRBJ2-7; D remains unclear. This receptor was obtained from a man aged 40-55 years with rheumatoid arthritis. Sequencing used PBMCs. Here the CDR3 reads CASSHNSYEQYF. CDR3 nucleotide sequence: TGTGCCAGCAGTCACAACTCCTACGAGCAGTACTTC.